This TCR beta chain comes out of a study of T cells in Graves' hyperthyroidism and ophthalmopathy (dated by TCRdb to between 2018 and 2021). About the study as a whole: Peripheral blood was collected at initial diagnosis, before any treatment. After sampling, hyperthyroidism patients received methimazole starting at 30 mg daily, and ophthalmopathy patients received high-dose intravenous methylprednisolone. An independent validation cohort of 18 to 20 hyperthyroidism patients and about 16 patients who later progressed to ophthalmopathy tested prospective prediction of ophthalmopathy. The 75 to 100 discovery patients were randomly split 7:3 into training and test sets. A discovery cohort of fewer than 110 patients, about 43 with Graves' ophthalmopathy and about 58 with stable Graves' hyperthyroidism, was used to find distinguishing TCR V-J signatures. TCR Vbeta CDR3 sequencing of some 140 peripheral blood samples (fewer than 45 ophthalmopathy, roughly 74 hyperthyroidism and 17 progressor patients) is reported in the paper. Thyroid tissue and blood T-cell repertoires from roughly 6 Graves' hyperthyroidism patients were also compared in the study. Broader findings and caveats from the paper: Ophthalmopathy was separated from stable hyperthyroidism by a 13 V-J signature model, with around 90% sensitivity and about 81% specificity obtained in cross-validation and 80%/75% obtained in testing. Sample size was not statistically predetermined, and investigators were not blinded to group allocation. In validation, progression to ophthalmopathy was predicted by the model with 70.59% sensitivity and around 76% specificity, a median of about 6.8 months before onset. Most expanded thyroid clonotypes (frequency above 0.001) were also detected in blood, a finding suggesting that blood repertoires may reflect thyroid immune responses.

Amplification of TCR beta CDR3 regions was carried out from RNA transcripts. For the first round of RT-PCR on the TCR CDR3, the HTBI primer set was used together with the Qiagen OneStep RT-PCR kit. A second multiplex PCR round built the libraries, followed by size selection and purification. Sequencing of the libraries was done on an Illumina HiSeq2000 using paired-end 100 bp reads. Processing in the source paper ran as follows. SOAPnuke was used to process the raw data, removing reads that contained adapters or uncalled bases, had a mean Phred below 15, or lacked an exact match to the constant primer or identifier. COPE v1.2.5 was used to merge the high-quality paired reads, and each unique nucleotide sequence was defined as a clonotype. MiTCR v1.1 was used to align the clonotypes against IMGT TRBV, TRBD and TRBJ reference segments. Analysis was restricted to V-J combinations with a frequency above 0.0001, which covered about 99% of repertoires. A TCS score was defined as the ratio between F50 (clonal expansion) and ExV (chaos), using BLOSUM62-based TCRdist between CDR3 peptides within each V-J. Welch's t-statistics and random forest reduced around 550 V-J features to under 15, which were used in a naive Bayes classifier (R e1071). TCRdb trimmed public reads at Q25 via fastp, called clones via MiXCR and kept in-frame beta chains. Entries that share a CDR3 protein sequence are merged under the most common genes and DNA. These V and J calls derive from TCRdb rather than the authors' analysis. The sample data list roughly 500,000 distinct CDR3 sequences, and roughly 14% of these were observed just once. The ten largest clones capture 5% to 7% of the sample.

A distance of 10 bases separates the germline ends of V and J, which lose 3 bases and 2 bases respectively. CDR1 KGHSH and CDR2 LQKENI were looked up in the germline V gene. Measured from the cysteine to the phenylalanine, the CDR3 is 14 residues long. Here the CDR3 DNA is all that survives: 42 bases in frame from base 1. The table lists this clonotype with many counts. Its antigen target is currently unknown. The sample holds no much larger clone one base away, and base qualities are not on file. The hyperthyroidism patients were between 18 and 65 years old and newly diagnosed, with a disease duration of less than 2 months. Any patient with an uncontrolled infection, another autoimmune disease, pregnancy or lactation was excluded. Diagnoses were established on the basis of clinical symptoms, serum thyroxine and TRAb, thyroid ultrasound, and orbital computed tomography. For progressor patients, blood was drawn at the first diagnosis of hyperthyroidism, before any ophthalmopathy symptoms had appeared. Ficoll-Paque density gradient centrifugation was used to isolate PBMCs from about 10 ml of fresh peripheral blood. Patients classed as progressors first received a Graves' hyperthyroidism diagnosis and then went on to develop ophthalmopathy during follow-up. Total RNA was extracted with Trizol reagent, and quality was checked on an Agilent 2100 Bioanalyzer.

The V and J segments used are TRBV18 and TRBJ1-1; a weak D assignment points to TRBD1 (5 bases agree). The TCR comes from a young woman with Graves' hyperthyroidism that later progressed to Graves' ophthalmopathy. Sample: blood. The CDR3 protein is CASSPSQGNTEAFF. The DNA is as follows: TGTGCCAGCTCACCGTCCCAGGGCAACACTGAAGCTTTCTTT.